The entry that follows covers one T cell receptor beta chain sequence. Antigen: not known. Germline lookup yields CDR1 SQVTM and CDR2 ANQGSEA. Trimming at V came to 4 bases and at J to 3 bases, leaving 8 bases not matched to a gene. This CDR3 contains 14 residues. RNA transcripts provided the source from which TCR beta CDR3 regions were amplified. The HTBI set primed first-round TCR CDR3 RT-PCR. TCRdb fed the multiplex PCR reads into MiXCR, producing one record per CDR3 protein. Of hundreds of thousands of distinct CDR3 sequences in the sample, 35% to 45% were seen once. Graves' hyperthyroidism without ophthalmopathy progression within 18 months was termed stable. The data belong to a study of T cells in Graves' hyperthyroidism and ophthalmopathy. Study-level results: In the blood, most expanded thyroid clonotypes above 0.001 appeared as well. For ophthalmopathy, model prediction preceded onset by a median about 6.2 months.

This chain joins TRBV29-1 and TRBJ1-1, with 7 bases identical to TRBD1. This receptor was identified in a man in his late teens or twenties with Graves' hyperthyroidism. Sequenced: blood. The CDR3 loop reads CSVGQGRPHTEAFF. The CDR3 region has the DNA TGCAGCGTTGGACAGGGCCGGCCCCACACTGAAGCTTTCTTT. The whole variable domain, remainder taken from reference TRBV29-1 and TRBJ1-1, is SAVISQKPSRDICQRGTSLTIQCQVDSQVTMMFWYRQQPGQSLTLIATANQGSEATYESGFVIDKFPISRPNLTFSTLTVSNMSPEDSSIYLCSVGQGRPHTEAFFGQGTRLTVV.